These 8 T cell receptor beta chains were sequenced from one sample in a study of control samples from healthy donors and cancer patients. Assay: immunoSEQ multiplex PCR; the TCRdb copy retains only in-frame clones and omits some. Of about 160,000 clones in the sample, 90% to 95% were seen once. The sample was PBMCs. These receptors originate from a man aged 60-69 years with colorectal cancer.

The chain is built from TRBV6-5 and TRBJ1-5, with D perhaps matching TRBD1 (6 bases). Trimming shortened V by 6 bases and J by 3 bases, and 12 bases separated the two germline ends. CDR3 size: 14 residues. The germline gives CDR1 MNHEY, CDR2 SVGAGI. CDR3 sequence (DNA): TGTGCCAGCAGCGACAGGACCGACAATCAGCCCCAGCATTTT. This sequence encodes CASSDRTDNQPQHF.

The V gene is TRBV12-3 or TRBV12-4, the J gene TRBJ2-7; D not certain. The V gene lost 3 bases and the J gene lost 6 bases, with 6 bases spanning the gap. The CDR3 spans 11 residues. For the CDR3, the DNA is TGTGCCAGCAGTTTCGGCAGCGAGCAGTACTTC. Amino acids: CASSFGSEQYF.

This chain connects TRBV2 to TRBJ1-1; 7 bases align to TRBD1. CDR3 length: 13 amino acids. Germline V gives CDR1 SNHLY, CDR2 FYNNEI. Germline trimming cut 6 bases from V and 7 bases from J; bases unmatched to any gene: 8. The CDR3 DNA reads as TGTGCCAGCAGCCTGGGACAGTTACTTGAAGCTTTCTTT. Translated, it gives CASSLGQLLEAFF.

This sequence joins TRBV7-9 and TRBJ2-7; TRBD1 might be the D (5 bases). CDR1 and CDR2 from the germline V gene are SEHNR and FQNEAQ (reference sequence). Trimming took off 3 bases at V and 0 bases at J, with 9 bases between the two ends. The CDR3 covers 14 residues. CDR3 protein: CASSLDTRSYEQYF. The DNA of the CDR3 is TGTGCCAGCAGCTTGGACACCCGCTCCTACGAGCAGTACTTC. Looking up the rest from reference TRBV7-9 and TRBJ2-7 gives the full variable domain: DTGVSQNPRHKITKRGQNVTFRCDPISEHNRLYWYRQTLGQGPEFLTYFQNEAQLEKSRLLSDRFSAERPKGSFSTLEIQRTEQGDSAMYLCASSLDTRSYEQYFGPGTRLTVT.

V usage is TRBV5-8 and J usage is TRBJ2-4; D not resolved. With 1 base removed from V and 0 bases from J, the gap between germline ends came to 5 bases. This CDR3 has 14 residues. Germline lookup yields CDR1 SGHTS and CDR2 YDEGEE. CDR3 nucleotides: TGTGCCAGCAGCTTGCAGGCAGCCAAAAACATTCAGTACTTC. Translation: CASSLQAAKNIQYF.

The DNA for the CDR3 is TGTGCCAGCAGCCCGAGGGGTACAGAAGCTTTCTTT. It translates to CASSPRGTEAFF. The chain has TRBV7-9 and TRBJ1-1, with a weak D call TRBD1 (5 bases). Germline V gene sequence: CDR1 SEHNR, CDR2 FQNEAQ (reference sequence). Trimming took 5 bases from V and 8 from J, leaving 12 bases between them. The CDR3 is 12 residues long.

The V call is TRBV2, the J call TRBJ2-2; TRBD1 matches at 8 bases. V gave up 4 bases and J gave up 7 bases; unmatched junction bases: 5. The germline V gene encodes CDR1 SNHLY and CDR2 FYNNEI. The CDR3 totals 14 residues. CDR3 protein: CASSGTGSFGELFF. CDR3 in DNA: TGTGCCAGCAGTGGGACAGGGTCATTCGGGGAGCTGTTTTTT.

This clone appeared a single time. V usage is TRBV19 and J usage is TRBJ1-1; no reliable D call. CDR1 and CDR2 (germline): LNHDA, SQIVND (reference sequence). The CDR3 totals 12 residues. The germline V and J ends were trimmed by 1 base and 9 bases, with 9 bases remaining between them. CDR3 in amino acids: CASSIADGQAFF. The CDR3 DNA reads as TGTGCCAGTAGTATAGCTGACGGACAAGCTTTCTTT.